This T cell receptor (beta chain) originates from a study of beta chain features in type 1 diabetes. The CDR3 extends over 14 amino acids. V gave up 4 bases and J gave up 3 bases; unmatched junction bases: 4. Germline V lookup: CDR1 LNHDA, CDR2 SQIVND (reference sequence). Sequenced material consisted of expressed TCRB transcripts (all of the isolated RNA was reverse transcribed). TCRdb's table, derived via immunoSEQ multiplex PCR, lists solely in-frame clones and lacks some. The table lists about 140,000 clones, about 7% of them singletons, with about 1.3% in the top ten. Study-level points and caveats: Short templates might get an advantage during PCR, and this would be equal in patients and controls. Insertion counts at VDJ junctions were lower in type 1 diabetes patients, who also showed more deletions there. TCRB CDR3s were moderately but significantly shorter in Type 1 diabetes patients in all four CD4+ subsets.

This clone has more than one count but fewer than ten. The antigen is not known. Other DNA sequences of this sample code for an identical CDR3. The receptor comes from a woman under 40 in good health. Material for sequencing was central memory CD4+ T cells from blood. V usage is TRBV19 and J usage is TRBJ2-7; 9 bases align to TRBD1. In DNA form, the CDR3 reads TGTGCCAGTAGTACACAGGGACAGGGCTACGAGCAGTACTTC. Translated, it gives CASSTQGQGYEQYF.